This is a list of T cell receptor beta chains from one sample in a study of PD-1 blockade in classical Hodgkin lymphoma. Clones were read by immunoSEQ multiplex PCR, and TCRdb kept only the in-frame ones, dropping some. In the table there are about 15,000 clones, about 86% of which are singletons. The sample taken for sequencing was CD4+ T cells from blood. These TCRs come from a human donor with classical Hodgkin lymphoma. Both conserved end residues are part of each CDR3. D genes are given only for firm matches. Rows may omit the clone size; those that give it use once, few, many or a size class.

cdr3_nt: TGTGCCAGTAGTATAGGGAAACAGACCTACAATGAGCAGTTCTTC
cdr3_aa: CASSIGKQTYNEQFF
clone_size: NA
j_call: TRBJ2-1
v_call: TRBV19
d_call: NA

cdr3_nt: TGTGCCAGCTCACTGACTAGCTTCACAGATACGCAGTATTTT
cdr3_aa: CASSLTSFTDTQYF
clone_size: NA
j_call: TRBJ2-3
v_call: TRBV18
d_call: TRBD2

cdr3_nt: TGCGCCAGCAGCTTGGCCGGAGGGACTGAAACTAACTATGGCTACACCTTC
cdr3_aa: CASSLAGGTETNYGYTF
clone_size: NA
j_call: TRBJ1-2
v_call: TRBV5-1
d_call: NA

cdr3_nt: TGTGCCAGCAGCTTAGAGGGACAGGGGTTCAGTAGGTTGAACACTGAAGCTTTCTTT
cdr3_aa: CASSLEGQGFSRLNTEAFF
clone_size: NA
j_call: TRBJ1-1
v_call: TRBV11-2
d_call: TRBD1

cdr3_nt: TGTGCCAGTAGTATTCAGGGAGGAGGTGAAAAACTGTTTTTT
cdr3_aa: CASSIQGGGEKLFF
clone_size: NA
j_call: TRBJ1-4
v_call: TRBV19
d_call: NA

cdr3_nt: TGTGCCAGCAGTTTCGGACAGAGCAATCAGCCCCAGCATTTT
cdr3_aa: CASSFGQSNQPQHF
clone_size: NA
j_call: TRBJ1-5
v_call: TRBV6-6
d_call: NA

cdr3_nt: TGTGCCAGCAGCTTACGCGCGGGACGGAGCTCTGGGGCCAACGTCCTGACTTTC
cdr3_aa: CASSLRAGRSSGANVLTF
clone_size: NA
j_call: TRBJ2-6
v_call: TRBV7-2
d_call: NA

cdr3_nt: TGTGCCAGAAGCCCGGACCTGGCCCCTAGCGGGAGGGAGCGCTCCTACAATGAGCAGTTCTTC
cdr3_aa: CARSPDLAPSGRERSYNEQFF
clone_size: NA
j_call: TRBJ2-1
v_call: TRBV5-3
d_call: TRBD2

cdr3_nt: TGTGCCATCAGTGGATCGCAGGGAGTCTACACCTTC
cdr3_aa: CAISGSQGVYTF
clone_size: NA
j_call: TRBJ1-2
v_call: TRBV10-3
d_call: NA

cdr3_nt: TGTGCCTGGAGTGTATACCAGGGGCTGGCTGAAGCTTTCTTT
cdr3_aa: CAWSVYQGLAEAFF
clone_size: NA
j_call: TRBJ1-1
v_call: TRBV30
d_call: NA

cdr3_nt: TGTGCCAGCAGCTTGGAGACCCCCTACGAGCAGTACTTC
cdr3_aa: CASSLETPYEQYF
clone_size: NA
j_call: TRBJ2-7
v_call: TRBV7-2
d_call: NA

cdr3_nt: TGTGCCAGCAGTCCACCGACAGGGTTTGGCAATCAGCCCCAGCATTTT
cdr3_aa: CASSPPTGFGNQPQHF
clone_size: NA
j_call: TRBJ1-5
v_call: TRBV28
d_call: TRBD1

cdr3_nt: TGTGCCAGCAGCGTGGAGGCGGGGACAGATACGCAGTATTTT
cdr3_aa: CASSVEAGTDTQYF
clone_size: NA
j_call: TRBJ2-3
v_call: TRBV9
d_call: NA

cdr3_nt: TGTGCCAGCAGTTTTCTTACAGGATACAATCAGCCCCAGCATTTT
cdr3_aa: CASSFLTGYNQPQHF
clone_size: NA
j_call: TRBJ1-5
v_call: TRBV28
d_call: NA

cdr3_nt: TGTGCCAGCAGTTCAGTTACGGGACTAGCGGTCCAAGAGACCCAGTACTTC
cdr3_aa: CASSSVTGLAVQETQYF
clone_size: NA
j_call: TRBJ2-5
v_call: TRBV28
d_call: TRBD2

cdr3_nt: TGTGCCAGCAGTTACTCGGCCGGGACTTGGAACAATGAGCAGTTCTTC
cdr3_aa: CASSYSAGTWNNEQFF
clone_size: NA
j_call: TRBJ2-1
v_call: TRBV6-6
d_call: NA

cdr3_nt: TGTGCCAGCAGTTCATTACAGGGGGCCTACTATGGCTACACCTTC
cdr3_aa: CASSSLQGAYYGYTF
clone_size: NA
j_call: TRBJ1-2
v_call: TRBV28
d_call: TRBD1

cdr3_nt: TGTGCCAGCAGCCGCCGGGACAGGAACACCGGGGAGCTGTTTTTT
cdr3_aa: CASSRRDRNTGELFF
clone_size: NA
j_call: TRBJ2-2
v_call: TRBV7-2
d_call: TRBD1

cdr3_nt: TGTGCCTGGGGGGCACAGGGGGCTTTGGGAAACACCATATATTTT
cdr3_aa: CAWGAQGALGNTIYF
clone_size: NA
j_call: TRBJ1-3
v_call: TRBV30
d_call: TRBD1

cdr3_nt: TGTGCCAGCAGTTACGGGACAGAGTATAATTCACCCCTCCACTTT
cdr3_aa: CASSYGTEYNSPLHF
clone_size: NA
j_call: TRBJ1-6
v_call: TRBV6-6
d_call: TRBD1

cdr3_nt: TGTGCCTGGAGTCCTCCGGGACGGCGCCTCTCTGGAAACACCATATATTTT
cdr3_aa: CAWSPPGRRLSGNTIYF
clone_size: NA
j_call: TRBJ1-3
v_call: TRBV30
d_call: NA

cdr3_nt: TGTGCCAGCAGGGAACAGGGCTCGATGAACACTGAAGCTTTCTTT
cdr3_aa: CASREQGSMNTEAFF
clone_size: NA
j_call: TRBJ1-1
v_call: TRBV2
d_call: NA

cdr3_nt: TGTGCCAGCAGCTTAGATGGCGCTGGCAATCAGCCCCAGCATTTT
cdr3_aa: CASSLDGAGNQPQHF
clone_size: NA
j_call: TRBJ1-5
v_call: TRBV7-9
d_call: NA

cdr3_nt: TGTGCCAGCAGCTTAAAGCAAAATGAAAAACTGTTTTTT
cdr3_aa: CASSLKQNEKLFF
clone_size: once
j_call: TRBJ1-4
v_call: TRBV7-2
d_call: NA

cdr3_nt: TGTGCCATCAGTGACCTAACAGGGGGGGGTTACGAGCAGTACTTC
cdr3_aa: CAISDLTGGGYEQYF
clone_size: NA
j_call: TRBJ2-7
v_call: TRBV10-3
d_call: NA

cdr3_nt: TGTGCCAGCTCACCATCCCTGACAGCAGACTATGGCTACACCTTC
cdr3_aa: CASSPSLTADYGYTF
clone_size: NA
j_call: TRBJ1-2
v_call: TRBV18
d_call: NA

cdr3_nt: TGCGCCAGTTCAACCGGGACAGGCTCCCTCTACGAGCAGTACTTC
cdr3_aa: CASSTGTGSLYEQYF
clone_size: few
j_call: TRBJ2-7
v_call: TRBV5-1
d_call: TRBD1

cdr3_nt: TGTGCCAGCAGCCAGGACTTGATCACAGATACGCAGTATTTT
cdr3_aa: CASSQDLITDTQYF
clone_size: NA
j_call: TRBJ2-3
v_call: TRBV7-2
d_call: NA

cdr3_nt: TGTGCCAGCAGTTACCCTACAGGAAACTCAGAGCGCTCCCCCGGAAAGCGGGAGAGCACCGAGCAGTACTTC
cdr3_aa: CASSYPTGNSERSPGKRESTEQYF
clone_size: NA
j_call: TRBJ2-7
v_call: TRBV6-7
d_call: TRBD2

cdr3_nt: TGTGCCAGCAAAGGACAGGGGGCGAGTACGTCCTACGAGCAGTACTTC
cdr3_aa: CASKGQGASTSYEQYF
clone_size: NA
j_call: TRBJ2-7
v_call: TRBV2
d_call: TRBD1

cdr3_nt: TGTGCCAGCAGTTTGGGCCAGGGAGGCACTGAAGCTTTCTTT
cdr3_aa: CASSLGQGGTEAFF
clone_size: NA
j_call: TRBJ1-1
v_call: TRBV28
d_call: NA

cdr3_nt: TGTGCTAGTGCATATGAGGGGGTGAACACTGAAGCTTTCTTT
cdr3_aa: CASAYEGVNTEAFF
clone_size: NA
j_call: TRBJ1-1
v_call: TRBV12-5
d_call: NA

cdr3_nt: TGTGCCAGCAGTAACGGCGGCGGGGGATCCTACGAGCAGTACTTC
cdr3_aa: CASSNGGGGSYEQYF
clone_size: NA
j_call: TRBJ2-7
v_call: TRBV6-6
d_call: TRBD2

cdr3_nt: TGTGCCAGCAGCTTACAGGTTGGCAGGGGGGTGGACGAGCAGTACTTC
cdr3_aa: CASSLQVGRGVDEQYF
clone_size: few
j_call: TRBJ2-7
v_call: TRBV7-2
d_call: NA

cdr3_nt: TGTGCCCGAGCGGTTCAGTACCAAGAGACCCAGTACTTC
cdr3_aa: CARAVQYQETQYF
clone_size: NA
j_call: TRBJ2-5
v_call: TRBV27
d_call: NA

cdr3_nt: TGTGCCAGTAGTATTCTTTTCTCCAGGGGGAGCTCCTACAATGAGCAGTTCTTC
cdr3_aa: CASSILFSRGSSYNEQFF
clone_size: NA
j_call: TRBJ2-1
v_call: TRBV19
d_call: TRBD1

cdr3_nt: TGTGCCAGCAGCGCCGGGATGGGGGAGAACACTGAAGCTTTCTTT
cdr3_aa: CASSAGMGENTEAFF
clone_size: NA
j_call: TRBJ1-1
v_call: TRBV7-3
d_call: NA

cdr3_nt: TGTGCCAGCTCAGCCGACAGGAGCCGGGGGTACGAGCAGTACTTC
cdr3_aa: CASSADRSRGYEQYF
clone_size: NA
j_call: TRBJ2-7
v_call: TRBV18
d_call: NA

cdr3_nt: TGTGCCAGTAGGGAGCATGGCAGTTCCTACGAGCAGTACTTC
cdr3_aa: CASREHGSSYEQYF
clone_size: NA
j_call: TRBJ2-7
v_call: TRBV19
d_call: NA

cdr3_nt: TGTGCCAGCAGCCTTGACAGCAGAACTGAAGCTTTCTTT
cdr3_aa: CASSLDSRTEAFF
clone_size: NA
j_call: TRBJ1-1
v_call: TRBV7-2
d_call: NA

cdr3_nt: TGTGCCTGGAGTGTACGGGGGCGAAACGTTGAAGCTTTCTTT
cdr3_aa: CAWSVRGRNVEAFF
clone_size: NA
j_call: TRBJ1-1
v_call: TRBV30
d_call: NA

cdr3_nt: TGTGCCAGCAGCTTAGATACGGTAGGGAATTTAGGACCGCGAGCCTACTTC
cdr3_aa: CASSLDTVGNLGPRAYF
clone_size: NA
j_call: TRBJ2-7
v_call: TRBV11-2
d_call: NA

cdr3_nt: TGCGCCAGCAGCCAGGGTAGGTCAGATACGCAGTATTTT
cdr3_aa: CASSQGRSDTQYF
clone_size: NA
j_call: TRBJ2-3
v_call: TRBV4-1
d_call: NA

cdr3_nt: TGTGCCAGTAGTAACCAGGGTATAACTAATGAAAAACTGTTTTTT
cdr3_aa: CASSNQGITNEKLFF
clone_size: NA
j_call: TRBJ1-4
v_call: TRBV19
d_call: NA

cdr3_nt: TGTGCCAGCAGCCAAGCCTCACTAGCGAATGAGCAGTTCTTC
cdr3_aa: CASSQASLANEQFF
clone_size: NA
j_call: TRBJ2-1
v_call: TRBV14
d_call: TRBD2

cdr3_nt: TGTGCCAGCTCACCACGGACAGGGGAAAATGAGCAGTTCTTC
cdr3_aa: CASSPRTGENEQFF
clone_size: NA
j_call: TRBJ2-1
v_call: TRBV18
d_call: TRBD1

cdr3_nt: TGTGCCAGCAGCAACCCCGGGAGAGGCAGGCACGAGCAGTACTTC
cdr3_aa: CASSNPGRGRHEQYF
clone_size: NA
j_call: TRBJ2-7
v_call: TRBV27
d_call: NA

cdr3_nt: TGTGCCAGCAGCCCCCGGGACAACTTAAACACTGAAGCTTTCTTT
cdr3_aa: CASSPRDNLNTEAFF
clone_size: NA
j_call: TRBJ1-1
v_call: TRBV9
d_call: NA